This TCR beta chain was retrieved from a study of tumor-infiltrating lymphocytes in primary liver carcinoma. Study results and caveats: Less overlap was seen in tumor-adjacent and tumor-blood pairs than in tumor region pairs.

The researchers produced TCR beta cDNA from roughly 500 ng total RNA with a constant-region primer. Libraries covering TCR beta were generated through three nested multiplex PCR rounds (using a slightly modified ARM-PCR). For roughly 10 cycles apiece, the opening two PCR rounds ran with TRBV1-TRBV30 forward primers and a C-beta reverse primer. TCRdb re-derived calls from the multiplex PCR reads in MiXCR, one entry per CDR3 protein. Among more than 95,000 distinct CDR3 sequences listed, approximately 80% were seen once. Total RNA and DNA came together from around 20-30 mg of bulk tissue without cell sorting. Chronic HBV infection affected patients, none of whom had received treatment. The CDR3 has 13 amino acids. CDR1 is SQVTM, CDR2 ANQGSEA, per germline. J gave up 7 bases and V 7 bases, and 13 bases lay outside the gene matches. Comments on this clonotype: What it recognizes is unknown. The conserved phenylalanine or tryptophan normally closing the CDR3 is absent here, so this likely arose from a read error.

What was sequenced was liver tumor tissue from sampling region 3. Subset given: tumor region T3, left-lateral pole. The chain recombines TRBV29-1 with TRBJ2-7; 7 bases match TRBD1. The TCR was taken from a middle-aged man with primary liver carcinoma and hepatitis B virus infection. The CDR3 DNA sequence: TGCAGCGCTGCCCCGACAGGGCTCCATGAGCAGTACTTA. As protein: CSAAPTGLHEQYL.